These T cell receptor beta chains were read from a single sample in a study of OX40 agonist ivuxolimab in advanced cancers. This table comes from immunoSEQ multiplex PCR, and its TCRdb copy is limited to in-frame clones, with some not included. The sample holds approximately 60,000 clones, approximately 94% seen once. The sample here was CD4+ or CD8+ T cells sorted from blood, taken in a trial of the OX40 agonist ivuxolimab. The origin of the receptors is an adult with an advanced solid tumor such as melanoma, head and neck, liver or kidney cancer. Both conserved end residues are part of each CDR3. The D gene is left open where the match is weak. Part of the rows lack a size; the others show once, few, many or a class for expanded clones.

>TRBJ2-7|.|TRBV7-8|TRBD1
CASSVTTGGTYEQYF
TGTGCCAGCAGCGTAACCACAGGGGGGACCTACGAGCAGTACTTC
>TRBJ2-7|.|TRBV2|.
CASRPPGGRGYEQYF
TGTGCCAGCAGGCCACCCGGGGGCCGAGGGTACGAGCAGTACTTC
>TRBJ1-1|few|TRBV4-1|TRBD1
CASSPGVSGGTEAFF
TGCGCCAGCAGCCCCGGCGTATCAGGGGGCACTGAAGCTTTCTTT
>TRBJ1-5|.|TRBV7-9|.
CASSLEGGNQPQHF
TGTGCCAGCAGCTTAGAAGGAGGAAATCAGCCCCAGCATTTT
>TRBJ2-1|.|TRBV4-1|.
CASSQLGPISSFYNEQFF
TGCGCCAGCAGCCAACTAGGGCCGATTAGCAGCTTTTACAATGAGCAGTTCTTC
>TRBJ1-5|.|TRBV10-1|.
CASSGRGSNQPQHF
TGCGCCAGCAGTGGCCGGGGTAGCAATCAGCCCCAGCATTTT
>TRBJ2-4|.|TRBV9|.
CASSGSGENIQYF
TGTGCCAGCAGCGGGAGCGGTGAAAACATTCAGTACTTC
>TRBJ1-5|.|TRBV28|TRBD1
CASSFLGQGNQPQHF
TGTGCCAGCAGTTTCCTGGGACAGGGTAATCAGCCCCAGCATTTT
>TRBJ2-1|.|TRBV7-3|.
CASSLTGRPPYNEQFF
TGTGCCAGCAGCTTAACCGGCAGGCCGCCCTACAATGAGCAGTTCTTC
>TRBJ2-5|once|TRBV13|TRBD2
CASSFVSGGAETQYF
TGTGCCAGCAGTTTTGTTAGCGGGGGGGCAGAGACCCAGTACTTC
>TRBJ2-7|.|TRBV9|.
CASSVGGVGVREQYF
TGTGCCAGCAGCGTAGGCGGGGTGGGCGTGAGGGAGCAGTACTTC
>TRBJ2-2|.|TRBV7-8|TRBD2
CASSLAPGLAGGLDTGELFF
TGTGCCAGCAGCTTAGCGCCCGGACTAGCGGGAGGGCTGGACACCGGGGAGCTGTTTTTT
>TRBJ2-1|.|TRBV4-3|TRBD2
CASSLQGGRYNEQFF
TGCGCCAGCAGCCTTCAGGGCGGGAGATACAATGAGCAGTTCTTC
>TRBJ1-6|.|TRBV7-6|TRBD1
CASSPGGAHNSPLHF
TGTGCCAGCAGCCCAGGGGGGGCCCATAATTCACCCCTCCACTTT
>TRBJ2-7|once|TRBV30|.
CAWSRGLEQYF
TGTGCCTGGAGTAGGGGACTCGAGCAGTACTTC
>TRBJ2-7|.|TRBV10-2|.
CASSGRTVDYEQYF
TGCGCCAGCAGTGGCCGGACAGTAGACTACGAGCAGTACTTC
>TRBJ2-5|once|TRBV29-1|TRBD1
CSVVSRTGGLETQYF
TGCAGCGTTGTTTCGCGGACAGGGGGCTTAGAGACCCAGTACTTC
>TRBJ2-5|.|TRBV29-1|.
CSVEVSIVGETQYF
TGCAGCGTTGAGGTGTCCATCGTCGGAGAGACCCAGTACTTC
>TRBJ2-7|.|TRBV7-2|TRBD1
CASSLEGTGVEQYF
TGTGCCAGCAGCTTAGAAGGGACAGGGGTCGAGCAGTACTTC
>TRBJ2-5|once|TRBV27|.
CASRRETQYF
TGTGCCAGCCGCAGAGAGACCCAGTACTTC
>TRBJ2-1|.|TRBV19|TRBD2
CASSILSGGSEQFF
TGTGCCAGTAGTATCCTATCGGGAGGAAGTGAGCAGTTCTTC
>TRBJ2-1|.|TRBV28|TRBD1
CASSPRTGWVNEQFF
TGTGCCAGCAGTCCCAGGACAGGGTGGGTCAATGAGCAGTTCTTC
>TRBJ2-2|.|TRBV5-1|TRBD1
CASSLAVGRGRLNTGELFF
TGCGCCAGCAGCTTGGCAGTAGGCAGGGGGCGATTGAACACCGGGGAGCTGTTTTTT
>TRBJ1-5|.|TRBV7-8|.
CASSFETNQPQHF
TGTGCCAGCAGCTTCGAGACCAATCAGCCCCAGCATTTT
>TRBJ2-3|.|TRBV7-3|TRBD2
CASSFGTSGTDTQYF
TGTGCCAGCAGCTTTGGGACTAGCGGAACAGATACGCAGTATTTT
>TRBJ1-5|.|TRBV7-2|TRBD1
CASSSSWGTANQPQHF
TGTGCCAGCAGCTCGTCATGGGGGACAGCGAATCAGCCCCAGCATTTT
>TRBJ2-1|.|TRBV7-9|.
CASGLGWDEQFF
TGTGCCAGTGGGTTAGGGTGGGATGAGCAGTTCTTC
>TRBJ2-7|.|TRBV9|.
CASSVGGPYEQYF
TGTGCCAGCAGCGTAGGCGGACCCTACGAGCAGTACTTC
>TRBJ2-7|.|TRBV27|.
CASLGVGQQSYEQYF
TGTGCCAGCTTAGGTGTTGGACAGCAGTCCTACGAGCAGTACTTC
>TRBJ2-7|.|TRBV11-2|.
CASSLESGRFSYEQYF
TGTGCCAGCAGCTTAGAATCTGGGCGGTTCTCCTACGAGCAGTACTTC
>TRBJ2-2|.|TRBV9|TRBD1
CASSYQGAGGELFF
TGTGCCAGCAGCTACCAGGGGGCCGGCGGGGAGCTGTTTTTT
>TRBJ2-7|once|TRBV28|.
CASSFWGREQYF
TGTGCCAGCAGTTTTTGGGGGAGGGAGCAGTACTTC
>TRBJ2-7|.|TRBV7-9|TRBD1
CASSLDRGNEQYF
TGTGCCAGCAGCTTGGACAGGGGCAACGAGCAGTACTTC
>TRBJ1-1|.|TRBV19|TRBD1
CASFPSIRDRNTEAFF
TGTGCCAGTTTTCCCTCCATCCGGGACAGGAACACTGAAGCTTTCTTT
>TRBJ2-7|.|TRBV7-6|.
CASSDGRDEQYF
TGTGCCAGCAGCGACGGCAGGGACGAGCAGTACTTC
>TRBJ2-5|once|TRBV5-1|.
CASTPEGALETQYF
TGCGCCAGCACCCCGGAGGGGGCCCTGGAGACCCAGTACTTC
>TRBJ1-1|.|TRBV18|.
CASSPPQGSSMNTEAFF
TGTGCCAGCTCACCTCCACAGGGTTCCTCCATGAACACTGAAGCTTTCTTT
>TRBJ1-3|.|TRBV1|.
CTSSQDSWQKIIPGNTIYF
TGCACCAGCAGCCAAGATTCCTGGCAGAAGATCATTCCTGGAAACACCATATATTTT
>TRBJ2-3|.|TRBV7-9|.
CASSSYRLAGAAQYF
TGTGCCAGCAGCTCGTACCGACTCGCAGGGGCCGCGCAGTATTTT
>TRBJ2-7|.|TRBV7-9|TRBD1
CASSFNRGEQYF
TGTGCCAGCAGCTTCAACAGGGGCGAGCAGTACTTC
>TRBJ1-2|.|TRBV30|.
CAWSASEASGYTF
TGTGCCTGGAGTGCCTCGGAGGCCTCTGGCTACACCTTC
>TRBJ1-1|.|TRBV5-1|.
CASSPRIYTNRGYYPPQPNTEAFF
TGCGCCAGCAGCCCGAGGATCTACACGAATCGAGGGTACTACCCCCCTCAACCAAACACTGAAGCTTTCTTT
>TRBJ2-7|.|TRBV9|TRBD2
CASSVGGLAGPYEQYF
TGTGCCAGCAGCGTAGGGGGACTAGCGGGACCCTACGAGCAGTACTTC
>TRBJ1-2|.|TRBV7-9|.
CASWDPYGYTF
TGTGCCAGCTGGGACCCCTATGGCTACACCTTC
>TRBJ2-7|.|TRBV13|TRBD2
CASSWGAGGAREQYF
TGTGCCAGCAGCTGGGGGGCGGGAGGTGCTCGGGAGCAGTACTTC
>TRBJ2-7|.|TRBV19|TRBD2
CATSAGGGASYEQYF
TGTGCCACATCGGCGGGCGGGGGGGCCTCCTACGAGCAGTACTTC
>TRBJ2-1|.|TRBV4-3|.
CASSQDPGLASRFF
TGCGCCAGCAGCCAAGATCCGGGCCTAGCGAGTCGGTTCTTC
>TRBJ2-1|.|TRBV19|.
CASRWTPGGSLSEQFF
TGTGCCAGTAGATGGACCCCCGGAGGGTCTCTAAGTGAGCAGTTCTTC
>TRBJ2-6|.|TRBV7-8|TRBD2
CASRRGTTSSGANVLTF
TGTGCCAGCAGGCGGGGGACTACTTCCTCTGGGGCCAACGTCCTGACTTTC
>TRBJ2-3|.|TRBV5-1|.
CASRLAGTRWGADTQYF
TGCGCCAGCAGATTGGCCGGGACTCGCTGGGGCGCAGATACGCAGTATTTT